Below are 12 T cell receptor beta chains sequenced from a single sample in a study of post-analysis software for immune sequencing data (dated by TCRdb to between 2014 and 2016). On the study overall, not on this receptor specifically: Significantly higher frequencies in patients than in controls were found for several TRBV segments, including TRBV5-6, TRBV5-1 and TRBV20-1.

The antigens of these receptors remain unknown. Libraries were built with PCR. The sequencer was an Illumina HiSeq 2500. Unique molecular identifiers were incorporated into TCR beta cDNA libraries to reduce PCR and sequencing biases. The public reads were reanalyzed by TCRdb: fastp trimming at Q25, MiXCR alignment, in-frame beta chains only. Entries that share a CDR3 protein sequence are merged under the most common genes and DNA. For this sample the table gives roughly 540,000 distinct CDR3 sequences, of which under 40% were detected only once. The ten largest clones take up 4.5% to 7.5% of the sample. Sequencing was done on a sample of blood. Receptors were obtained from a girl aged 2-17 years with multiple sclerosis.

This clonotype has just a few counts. CDR3 protein: CASSLGAHTDTQYF. CDR3 DNA sequence: TGTGCCAGCAGTTTAGGGGCCCACACAGATACGCAGTATTTT. The V call is TRBV3-1, the J call TRBJ2-3; weak D call: TRBD1 (5 bases). V lost 6 bases, J lost 2 bases, and 12 bases lay in between. CDR1 LGHDT and CDR2 YNNKEL come from the germline V gene (reference sequence). This CDR3 comprises 14 residues.

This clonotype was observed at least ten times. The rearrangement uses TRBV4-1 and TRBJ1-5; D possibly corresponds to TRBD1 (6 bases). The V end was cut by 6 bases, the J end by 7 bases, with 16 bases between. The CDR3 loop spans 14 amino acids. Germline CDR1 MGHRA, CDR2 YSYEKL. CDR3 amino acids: CASRINRVGQPQHF. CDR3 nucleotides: TGCGCCAGCAGAATTAACAGGGTGGGCCAGCCCCAGCATTTT.

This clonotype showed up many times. The CDR3 bases are TGCAGCGTTGAGTATTCCACAGATACGCAGTATTTT. This translates into CSVEYSTDTQYF. The rearrangement joins TRBV29-1 to TRBJ2-3; D is undetermined. V lost 3 bases and J 2 bases, leaving 6 bases between the germline ends. The CDR3 totals 12 residues. CDR1 and CDR2 from the germline V gene are SQVTM and ANQGSEA.

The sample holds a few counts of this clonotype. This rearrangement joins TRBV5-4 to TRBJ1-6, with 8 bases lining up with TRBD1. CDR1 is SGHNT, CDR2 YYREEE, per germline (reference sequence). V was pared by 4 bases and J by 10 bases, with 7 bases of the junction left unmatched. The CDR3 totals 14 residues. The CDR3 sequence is CASSEDRVVSPLHF. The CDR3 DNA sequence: TGTGCCAGCAGCGAGGACAGGGTAGTATCACCCCTCCACTTT.

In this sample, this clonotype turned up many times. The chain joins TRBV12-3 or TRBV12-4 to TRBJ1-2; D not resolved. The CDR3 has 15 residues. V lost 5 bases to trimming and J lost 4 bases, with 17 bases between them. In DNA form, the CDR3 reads TGTGCCAGCAGTCCCGGGGTCGCCGCCTTCTATGGCTACACCTTC. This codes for CASSPGVAAFYGYTF.

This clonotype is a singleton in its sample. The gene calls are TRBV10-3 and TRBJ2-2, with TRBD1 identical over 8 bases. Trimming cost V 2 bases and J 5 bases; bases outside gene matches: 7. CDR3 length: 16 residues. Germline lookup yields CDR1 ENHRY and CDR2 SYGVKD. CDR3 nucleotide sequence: TGTGCCATCAGTGAGGGGTGGGACAGGCAGACCGGGGAGCTGTTTTTT. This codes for CAISEGWDRQTGELFF.

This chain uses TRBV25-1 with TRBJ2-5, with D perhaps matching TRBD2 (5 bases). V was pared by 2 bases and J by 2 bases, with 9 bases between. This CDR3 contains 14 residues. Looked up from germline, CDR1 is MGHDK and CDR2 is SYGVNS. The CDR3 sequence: CASSEPRGQETQYF. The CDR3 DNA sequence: TGTGCCAGCAGTGAACCCCGAGGGCAAGAGACCCAGTACTTC.

Written as DNA, the CDR3 is TGCAGTGCTAGACGGGTCTCCCTAGTTAACTATGGCTACACCTTC. As protein: CSARRVSLVNYGYTF. This sequence joins TRBV20-1 and TRBJ1-2; no clear D. Trimming pared 2 bases from V and 1 base from J, leaving 14 bases between. The CDR3 spans 15 residues. In germline, CDR1 is DFQATT, CDR2 SNEGSKA (reference sequence).

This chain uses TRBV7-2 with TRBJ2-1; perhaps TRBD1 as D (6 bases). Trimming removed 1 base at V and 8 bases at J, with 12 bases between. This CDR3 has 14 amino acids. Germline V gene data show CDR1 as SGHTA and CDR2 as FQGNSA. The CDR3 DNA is TGTGCCAGCAGCTTAGTTGGGGGCTTGTATGAGCAGTTCTTC. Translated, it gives CASSLVGGLYEQFF. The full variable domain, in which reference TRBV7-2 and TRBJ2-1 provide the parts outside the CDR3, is GAGVSQSPSNKVTEKGKDVELRCDPISGHTALYWYRQSLGQGLEFLIYFQGNSAPDKSGLPSDRFSAERTGGSVSTLTIQRTQQEDSAVYLCASSLVGGLYEQFFGPGTRLTVL.

The CDR3 loop is CATSDYSGGRTEAFF. The CDR3, as DNA: TGTGCCACCAGTGATTACTCGGGGGGGAGAACTGAAGCTTTCTTT. The chain joins TRBV24-1 to TRBJ1-1; D is possibly TRBD1 (5 bases). Per the germline V gene, CDR1 is KGHDR and CDR2 is SFDVKD. Trimming left V 2 bases short and J 5 bases short, with 14 bases between. CDR3 length: 15 residues.

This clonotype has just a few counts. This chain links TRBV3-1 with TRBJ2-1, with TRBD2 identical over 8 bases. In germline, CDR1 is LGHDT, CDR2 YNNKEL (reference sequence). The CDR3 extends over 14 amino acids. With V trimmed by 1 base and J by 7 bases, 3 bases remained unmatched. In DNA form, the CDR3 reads TGTGCCAGCAGCCAAGCGAGACTAGCGAATGAGCAGTTCTTC. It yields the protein CASSQARLANEQFF.

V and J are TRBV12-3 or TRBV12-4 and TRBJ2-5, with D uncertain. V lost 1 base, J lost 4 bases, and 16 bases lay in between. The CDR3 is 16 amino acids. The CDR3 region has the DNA TGTGCCAGCAGTTTAGATGACATCTCAGGCTCAGAGACCCAGTACTTC. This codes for CASSLDDISGSETQYF.